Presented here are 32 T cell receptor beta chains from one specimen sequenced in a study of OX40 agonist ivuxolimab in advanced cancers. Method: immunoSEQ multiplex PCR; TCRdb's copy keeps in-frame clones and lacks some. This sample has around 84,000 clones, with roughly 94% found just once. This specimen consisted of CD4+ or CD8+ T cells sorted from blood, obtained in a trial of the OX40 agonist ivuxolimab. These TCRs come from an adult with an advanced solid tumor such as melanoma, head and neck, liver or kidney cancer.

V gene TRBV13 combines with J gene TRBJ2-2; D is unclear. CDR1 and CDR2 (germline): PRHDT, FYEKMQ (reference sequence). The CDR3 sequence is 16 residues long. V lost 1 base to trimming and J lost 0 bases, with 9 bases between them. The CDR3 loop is CASSLDRYPNTGELFF. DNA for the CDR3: TGTGCCAGCAGCTTAGACCGATACCCGAACACCGGGGAGCTGTTTTTT.

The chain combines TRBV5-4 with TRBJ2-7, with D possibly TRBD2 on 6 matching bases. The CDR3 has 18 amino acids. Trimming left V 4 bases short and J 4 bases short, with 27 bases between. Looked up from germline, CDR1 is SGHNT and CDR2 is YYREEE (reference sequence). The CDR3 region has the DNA TGTGCCAGCAGCAATATATTTTTGAGGCGGGGAGGTAGATACGAGCAGTACTTC. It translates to CASSNIFLRRGGRYEQYF.

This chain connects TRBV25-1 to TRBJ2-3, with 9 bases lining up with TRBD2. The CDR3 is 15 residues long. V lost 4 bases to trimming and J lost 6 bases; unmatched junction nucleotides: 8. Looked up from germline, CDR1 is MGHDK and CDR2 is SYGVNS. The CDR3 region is CASSVTSGGVDTQYF. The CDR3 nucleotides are TGTGCCAGCAGTGTGACTAGCGGAGGCGTCGATACGCAGTATTTT.

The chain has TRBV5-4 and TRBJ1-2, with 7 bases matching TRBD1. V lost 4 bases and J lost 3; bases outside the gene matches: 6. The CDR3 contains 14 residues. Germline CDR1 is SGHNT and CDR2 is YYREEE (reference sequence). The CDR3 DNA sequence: TGTGCCAGCAGCCATCAGGGGGTTCACTATGGCTACACCTTC. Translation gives CASSHQGVHYGYTF.

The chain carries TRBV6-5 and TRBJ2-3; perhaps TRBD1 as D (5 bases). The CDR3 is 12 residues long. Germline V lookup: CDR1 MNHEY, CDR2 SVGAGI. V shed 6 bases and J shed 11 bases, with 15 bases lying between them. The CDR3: CASSLGVGEQYF. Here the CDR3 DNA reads TGTGCCAGCAGCTTAGGGGTTGGGGAGCAGTATTTT.

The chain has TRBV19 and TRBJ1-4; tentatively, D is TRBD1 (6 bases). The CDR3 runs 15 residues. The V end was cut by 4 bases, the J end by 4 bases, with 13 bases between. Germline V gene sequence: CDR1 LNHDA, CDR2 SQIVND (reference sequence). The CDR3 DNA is TGTGCCAGTAGTACCGGACAGACCTTTAATGAAAAACTGTTTTTT. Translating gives CASSTGQTFNEKLFF.

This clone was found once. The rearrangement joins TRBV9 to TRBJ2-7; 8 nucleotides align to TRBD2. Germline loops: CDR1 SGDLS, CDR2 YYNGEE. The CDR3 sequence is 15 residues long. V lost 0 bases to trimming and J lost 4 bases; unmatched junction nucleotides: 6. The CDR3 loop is CASSVGAGAGYEQYF. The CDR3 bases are TGTGCCAGCAGCGTAGGAGCGGGAGCCGGGTACGAGCAGTACTTC.

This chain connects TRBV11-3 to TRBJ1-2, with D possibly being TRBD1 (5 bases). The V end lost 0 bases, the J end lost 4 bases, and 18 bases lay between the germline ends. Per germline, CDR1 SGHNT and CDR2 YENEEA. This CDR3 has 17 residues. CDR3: CASSLDPRAQPFYGYTF. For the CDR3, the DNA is TGTGCCAGCAGCTTAGATCCCAGGGCCCAACCCTTCTATGGCTACACCTTC.

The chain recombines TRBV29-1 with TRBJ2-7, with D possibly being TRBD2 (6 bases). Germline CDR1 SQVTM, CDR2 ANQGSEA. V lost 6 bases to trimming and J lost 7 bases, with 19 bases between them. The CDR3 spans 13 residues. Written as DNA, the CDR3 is TGCAGCGTGAGGGATCTGGTGAGCGGGGAGCAGTACTTC. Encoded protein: CSVRDLVSGEQYF.

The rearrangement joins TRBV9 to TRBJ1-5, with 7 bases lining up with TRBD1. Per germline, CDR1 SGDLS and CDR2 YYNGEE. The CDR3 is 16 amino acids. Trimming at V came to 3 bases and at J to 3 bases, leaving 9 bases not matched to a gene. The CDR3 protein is CASSAGTANYNQPQHF. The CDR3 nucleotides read TGTGCCAGCAGCGCCGGGACAGCTAATTACAATCAGCCCCAGCATTTT. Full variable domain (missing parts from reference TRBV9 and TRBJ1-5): DSGVTQTPKHLITATGQRVTLRCSPRSGDLSVYWYQQSLDQGLQFLIQYYNGEERAKGNILERFSAQQFPDLHSELNLSSLELGDSALYFCASSAGTANYNQPQHFGDGTRLSIL.

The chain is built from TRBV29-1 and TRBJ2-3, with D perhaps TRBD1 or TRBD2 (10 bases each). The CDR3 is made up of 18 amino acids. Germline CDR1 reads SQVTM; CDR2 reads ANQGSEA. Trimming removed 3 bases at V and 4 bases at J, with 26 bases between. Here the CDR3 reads CSVDGQGVTSGTPDTQYF. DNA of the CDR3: TGCAGCGTTGATGGACAGGGGGTAACTAGCGGGACCCCAGATACGCAGTATTTT.

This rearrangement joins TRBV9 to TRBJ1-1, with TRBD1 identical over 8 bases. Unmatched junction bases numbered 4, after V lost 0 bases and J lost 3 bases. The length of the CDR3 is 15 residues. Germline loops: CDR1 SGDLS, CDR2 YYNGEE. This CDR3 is CASSVEGTGYTEAFF. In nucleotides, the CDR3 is TGTGCCAGCAGCGTAGAGGGGACAGGCTACACTGAAGCTTTCTTT. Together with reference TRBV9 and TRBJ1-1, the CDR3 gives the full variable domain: DSGVTQTPKHLITATGQRVTLRCSPRSGDLSVYWYQQSLDQGLQFLIQYYNGEERAKGNILERFSAQQFPDLHSELNLSSLELGDSALYFCASSVEGTGYTEAFFGQGTRLTVV.

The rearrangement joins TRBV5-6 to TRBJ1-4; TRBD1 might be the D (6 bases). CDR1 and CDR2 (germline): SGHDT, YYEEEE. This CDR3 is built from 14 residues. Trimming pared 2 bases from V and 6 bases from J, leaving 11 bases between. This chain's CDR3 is CASSFRGPDEKLFF. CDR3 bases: TGTGCCAGCAGCTTCAGGGGCCCAGATGAAAAACTGTTTTTT. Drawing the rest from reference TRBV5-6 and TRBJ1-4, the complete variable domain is DAGVTQSPTHLIKTRGQQVTLRCSPKSGHDTVSWYQQALGQGPQFIFQYYEEEERQRGNFPDRFSGHQFPNYSSELNVNALLLGDSALYLCASSFRGPDEKLFFGSGTQLSVL.

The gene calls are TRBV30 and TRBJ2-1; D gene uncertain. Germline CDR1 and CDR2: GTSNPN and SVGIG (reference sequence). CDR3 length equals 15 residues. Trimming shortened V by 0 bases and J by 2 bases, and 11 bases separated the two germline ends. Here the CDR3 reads CAWSVQGIPYNEQFF. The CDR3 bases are TGTGCCTGGAGTGTACAAGGGATTCCCTACAATGAGCAGTTCTTC.

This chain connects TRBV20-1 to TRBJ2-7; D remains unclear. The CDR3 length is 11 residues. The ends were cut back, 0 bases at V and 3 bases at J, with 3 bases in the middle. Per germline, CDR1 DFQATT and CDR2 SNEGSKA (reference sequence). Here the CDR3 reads CSAREVYEQYF. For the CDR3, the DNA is TGCAGTGCTAGAGAGGTCTACGAGCAGTACTTC.

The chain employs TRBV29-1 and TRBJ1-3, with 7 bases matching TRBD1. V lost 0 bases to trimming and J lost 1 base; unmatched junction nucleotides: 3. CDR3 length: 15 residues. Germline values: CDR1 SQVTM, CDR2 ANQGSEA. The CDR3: CSVEDSGGSGNTIYF. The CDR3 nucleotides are TGCAGCGTTGAAGACTCAGGGGGATCTGGAAACACCATATATTTT.

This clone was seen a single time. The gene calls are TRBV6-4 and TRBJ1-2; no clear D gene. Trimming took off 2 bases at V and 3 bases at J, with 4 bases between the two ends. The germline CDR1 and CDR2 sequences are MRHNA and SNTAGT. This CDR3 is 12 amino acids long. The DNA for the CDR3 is TGTGCCAGCAGTGACCCTTACTATGGCTACACCTTC. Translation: CASSDPYYGYTF.

Here the CDR3 DNA reads TGTGCCAGCAGCTCAGGGAAGGTTGGCACTGAAGCTTTCTTT. Translated, it gives CASSSGKVGTEAFF. The chain has TRBV13 and TRBJ1-1, with TRBD1 as a possible D gene (5 bases). Germline CDR1 is PRHDT and CDR2 is FYEKMQ (reference sequence). Trimming removed 4 bases from V and 4 bases from J, with 13 bases in between. The CDR3 totals 14 residues.

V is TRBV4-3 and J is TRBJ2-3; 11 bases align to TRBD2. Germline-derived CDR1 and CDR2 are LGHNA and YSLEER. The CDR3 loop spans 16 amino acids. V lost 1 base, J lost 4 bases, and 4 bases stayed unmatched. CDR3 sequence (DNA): TGCGCCAGCAGCCAAGGGCTACTAGCGGGAGCAGATACGCAGTATTTT. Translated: CASSQGLLAGADTQYF.

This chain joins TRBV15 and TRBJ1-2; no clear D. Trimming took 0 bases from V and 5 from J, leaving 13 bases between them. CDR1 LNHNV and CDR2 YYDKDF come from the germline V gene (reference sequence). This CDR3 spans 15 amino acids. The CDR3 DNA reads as TGTGCCACCAGCAGAGATGCCGGGAGGTGGTATGGCTACACCTTC. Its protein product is CATSRDAGRWYGYTF.

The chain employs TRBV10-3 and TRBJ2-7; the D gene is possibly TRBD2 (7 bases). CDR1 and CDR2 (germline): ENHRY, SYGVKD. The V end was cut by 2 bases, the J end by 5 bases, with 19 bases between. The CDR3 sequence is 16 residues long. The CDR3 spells CAISEVQGGSGHEQYF. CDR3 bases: TGTGCCATCAGTGAGGTACAGGGCGGGAGCGGCCACGAGCAGTACTTC.

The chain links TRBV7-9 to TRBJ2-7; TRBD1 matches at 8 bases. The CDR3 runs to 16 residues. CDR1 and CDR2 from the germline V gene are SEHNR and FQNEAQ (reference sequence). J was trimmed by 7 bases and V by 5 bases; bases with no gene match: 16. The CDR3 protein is CASSVSRTGPPSEQYF. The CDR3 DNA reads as TGTGCCAGCAGCGTATCGAGGACAGGGCCCCCCTCGGAGCAGTACTTC.

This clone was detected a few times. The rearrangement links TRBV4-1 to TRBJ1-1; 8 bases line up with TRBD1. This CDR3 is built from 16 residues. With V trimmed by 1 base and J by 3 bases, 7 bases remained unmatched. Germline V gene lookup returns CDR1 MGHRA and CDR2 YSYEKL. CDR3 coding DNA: TGCGCCAGCAGCCAAGGTCAGGGGGCGCGCGACACTGAAGCTTTCTTT. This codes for CASSQGQGARDTEAFF.

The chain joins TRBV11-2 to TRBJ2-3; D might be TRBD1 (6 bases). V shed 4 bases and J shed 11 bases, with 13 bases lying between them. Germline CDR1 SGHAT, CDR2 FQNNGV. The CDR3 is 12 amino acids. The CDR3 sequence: CASSSGSGQQYF. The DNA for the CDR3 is TGTGCCAGCAGCTCCGGTTCGGGACAGCAGTATTTT.

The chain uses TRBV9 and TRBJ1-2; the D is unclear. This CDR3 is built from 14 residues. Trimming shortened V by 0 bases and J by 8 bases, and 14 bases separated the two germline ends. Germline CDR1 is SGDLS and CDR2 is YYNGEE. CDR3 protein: CASSVGNSTRGYTF. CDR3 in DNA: TGTGCCAGCAGCGTAGGTAACAGCACCCGCGGCTACACCTTC.

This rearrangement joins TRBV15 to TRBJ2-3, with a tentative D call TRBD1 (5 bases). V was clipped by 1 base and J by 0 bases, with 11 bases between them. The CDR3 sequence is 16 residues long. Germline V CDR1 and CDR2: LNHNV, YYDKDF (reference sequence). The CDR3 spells CATSRGSGSSTDTQYF. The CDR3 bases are TGTGCCACCAGCAGAGGTTCAGGGTCGAGCACAGATACGCAGTATTTT.

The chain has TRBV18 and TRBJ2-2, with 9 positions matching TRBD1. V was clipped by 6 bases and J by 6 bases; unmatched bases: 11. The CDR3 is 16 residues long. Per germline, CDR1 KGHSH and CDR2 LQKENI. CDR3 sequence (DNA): TGTGCCAGCTCTCTTCCCCCGGGACAGGGTGCCGGGGAGCTGTTTTTT. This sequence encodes CASSLPPGQGAGELFF.

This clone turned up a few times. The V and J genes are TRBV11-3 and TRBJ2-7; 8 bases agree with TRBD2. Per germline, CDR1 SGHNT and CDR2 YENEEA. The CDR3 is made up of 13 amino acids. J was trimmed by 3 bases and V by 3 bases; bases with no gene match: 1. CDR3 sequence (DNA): TGTGCCAGCAGCTTCAGCGGGAGCTACGAGCAGTACTTC. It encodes CASSFSGSYEQYF.

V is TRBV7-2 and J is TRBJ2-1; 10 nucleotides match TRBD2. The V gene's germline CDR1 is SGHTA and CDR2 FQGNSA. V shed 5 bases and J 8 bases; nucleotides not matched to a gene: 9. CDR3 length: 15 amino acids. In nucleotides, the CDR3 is TGTGCCAGCAGCATTATAGCGGGAGGTTTGGATGAGCAGTTCTTC. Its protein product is CASSIIAGGLDEQFF.

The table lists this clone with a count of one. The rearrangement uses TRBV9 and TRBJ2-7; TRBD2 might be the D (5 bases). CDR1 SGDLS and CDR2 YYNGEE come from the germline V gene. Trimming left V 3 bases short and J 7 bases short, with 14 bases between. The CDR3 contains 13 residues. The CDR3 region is CASSAGLFVEQYF. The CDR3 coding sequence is TGTGCCAGCAGCGCCGGACTGTTCGTGGAGCAGTACTTC.

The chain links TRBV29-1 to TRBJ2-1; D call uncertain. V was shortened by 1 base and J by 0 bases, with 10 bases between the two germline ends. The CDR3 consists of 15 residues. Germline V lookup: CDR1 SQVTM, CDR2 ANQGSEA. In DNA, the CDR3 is TGCAGCGTTGAAGTCGTGACGGGCTCCTACAATGAGCAGTTCTTC. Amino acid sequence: CSVEVVTGSYNEQFF.

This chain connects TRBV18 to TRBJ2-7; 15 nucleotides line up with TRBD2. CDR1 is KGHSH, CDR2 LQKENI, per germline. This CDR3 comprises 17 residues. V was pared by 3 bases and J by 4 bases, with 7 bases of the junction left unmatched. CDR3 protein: CASSPGTSGRYIYEQYF. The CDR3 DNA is TGTGCCAGCTCACCTGGGACTAGCGGGAGGTATATATACGAGCAGTACTTC.